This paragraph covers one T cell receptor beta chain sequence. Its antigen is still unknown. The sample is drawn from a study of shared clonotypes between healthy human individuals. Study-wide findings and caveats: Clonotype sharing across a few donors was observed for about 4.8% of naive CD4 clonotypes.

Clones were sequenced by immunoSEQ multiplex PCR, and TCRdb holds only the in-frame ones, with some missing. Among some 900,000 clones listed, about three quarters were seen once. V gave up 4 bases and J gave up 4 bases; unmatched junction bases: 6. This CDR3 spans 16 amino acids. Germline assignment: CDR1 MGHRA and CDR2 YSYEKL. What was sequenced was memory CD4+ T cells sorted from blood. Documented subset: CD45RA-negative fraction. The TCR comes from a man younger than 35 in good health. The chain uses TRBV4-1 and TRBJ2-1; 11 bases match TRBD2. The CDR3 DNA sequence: TGCGCCAGCAGCCCACCGGGACTAGCGGAATACAATGAGCAGTTCTTC. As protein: CASSPPGLAEYNEQFF.